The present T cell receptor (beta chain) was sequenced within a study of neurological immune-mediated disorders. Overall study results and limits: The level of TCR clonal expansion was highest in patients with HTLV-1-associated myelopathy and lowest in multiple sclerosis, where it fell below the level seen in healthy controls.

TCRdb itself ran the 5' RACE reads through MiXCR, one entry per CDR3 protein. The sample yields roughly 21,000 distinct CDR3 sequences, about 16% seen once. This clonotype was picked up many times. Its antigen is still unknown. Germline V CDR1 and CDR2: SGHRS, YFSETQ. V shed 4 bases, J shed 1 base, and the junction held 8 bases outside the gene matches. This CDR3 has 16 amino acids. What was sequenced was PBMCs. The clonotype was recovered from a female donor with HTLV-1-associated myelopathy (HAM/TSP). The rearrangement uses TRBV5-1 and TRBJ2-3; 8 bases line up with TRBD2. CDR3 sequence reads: CASSLQTSAGTDTQYF. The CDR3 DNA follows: TGCGCCAGCAGCCTGCAGACTAGCGCGGGCACAGATACGCAGTATTTT.